This record looks at one T cell receptor (beta chain) sequence and its context. No antigen is known for it. CDR3 length: 15 residues. V lost 5 bases and J lost 9; bases outside the gene matches: 12. Germline CDR1 GTSNPN, CDR2 SVGIG (reference sequence). These data are taken from a study of cytomegalovirus exposure and HLA in healthy donors. Study outcomes and limitations: Compared with the approximately 700-donor mean, an Asian-associated ancestry cluster reportedly had fewer N-insertions, according to a later analysis. For most TCR beta V segments, an earlier analysis put the productive rate at about 87% or about 30% of the time. Cytomegalovirus-associated status was assigned to 164 TCR beta chains. Sequencing artifact likely explains a cluster of highly shared sequence variants.

In the PCR, 60 Vbeta and 13 Jbeta primers were used. Some clones are missing from TCRdb's copy, which holds only in-frame ones; the method was immunoSEQ multiplex PCR. The data show 150,000 to 180,000 clones, 65% to 85% seen once. The sequenced sample was PBMCs. The receptor's source is a man between 18 and 29 years old in good health and CMV-seronegative. The chain links TRBV30 to TRBJ2-1; TRBD2 matches at 11 bases. As DNA, the CDR3 is TGTGCCTGGGAAGGGACTAGCGGACCCCCGGGTGAGCAGTTCTTC. This translates into CAWEGTSGPPGEQFF. The variable domain in full, completed from reference TRBV30 and TRBJ2-1, reads SQTIHQWPATLVQPVGSPLSLECTVEGTSNPNLYWYRQAAGRGLQLLFYSVGIGQISSEVPQNLSASRPQDRQFILSSKKLLLSDSGFYLCAWEGTSGPPGEQFFGPGTRLTVL.